This T cell receptor beta chain originates from a study of blood T cells in healthy people across ages. The study's findings and limits: Using unsorted PBMCs precluded a conclusive naive versus antigen-experienced comparison. Donor CMV status was unknown, possibly confounding expanded clonotype changes.

To note about this clonotype: Its antigen is not known.

V lost 5 bases and J lost 3, with 14 bases in between. Germline CDR1 is SGHTA and CDR2 is FQGNSA. The CDR3 length is 14 residues. Next came a second PCR, run for roughly 6 to 11 cycles, which used a sample-barcoded 5' primer along with a J-beta primer mix. TCRdb passed the 5' RACE reads through MiXCR, listing each CDR3 protein once. The profile shows about 290,000 distinct CDR3 sequences, 25% to 30% of them singletons. Sequencing was done on a sample of blood. The chain links TRBV7-2 to TRBJ2-7, with D possibly matching TRBD1 (6 bases). The clonotype comes from a woman aged 70-85 years in good health. The CDR3 DNA sequence: TGTGCCAGCAGCCCAAACGCACAGGGCTACGAGCAGTACTTC. Protein: CASSPNAQGYEQYF.